The text below deals with one T cell receptor beta chain. Its specificity is not known. With 7 bases clipped from V and 2 bases from J, the junction kept 8 bases outside the gene matches. This CDR3 contains 16 residues. Germline V lookup: CDR1 SNHLY, CDR2 FYNNEI. It was unsorted whole blood that yielded blood RNA, and germline DNA was also extracted. From around 500 ng of total RNA, TCR beta-specific cDNA was reverse-transcribed using a constant-region primer. TCR beta libraries came from three nested multiplex PCR rounds using slightly modified ARM-PCR. Each of the first two PCR rounds ran approximately 10 cycles with TRBV1-TRBV30 forward and C-beta reverse primers. TCRdb re-called the multiplex PCR reads with MiXCR, one entry per CDR3 protein. This table has more than 150,000 distinct CDR3 sequences, 50% to 75% appearing once. The entry originates in a study of tumor-infiltrating lymphocytes in primary liver carcinoma. Turning to the study itself: Tumors were stage T1-T3 N0M0, about 4 to 11 cm across.

Findings and caveats of the study: Significantly greater top-250-clone fractions characterized tumors relative to blood (p = 0.039).

This receptor was obtained from a man in his forties with primary liver carcinoma and hepatitis B virus infection. This chain links TRBV2 with TRBJ2-1; TRBD2 agrees at 10 bases. Sequenced material: peripheral blood. The CDR3: CASTLDLAGAYNEQFF. The CDR3 region has the DNA TGTGCCAGCACTCTCGACCTAGCGGGAGCCTACAATGAGCAGTTCTTC.